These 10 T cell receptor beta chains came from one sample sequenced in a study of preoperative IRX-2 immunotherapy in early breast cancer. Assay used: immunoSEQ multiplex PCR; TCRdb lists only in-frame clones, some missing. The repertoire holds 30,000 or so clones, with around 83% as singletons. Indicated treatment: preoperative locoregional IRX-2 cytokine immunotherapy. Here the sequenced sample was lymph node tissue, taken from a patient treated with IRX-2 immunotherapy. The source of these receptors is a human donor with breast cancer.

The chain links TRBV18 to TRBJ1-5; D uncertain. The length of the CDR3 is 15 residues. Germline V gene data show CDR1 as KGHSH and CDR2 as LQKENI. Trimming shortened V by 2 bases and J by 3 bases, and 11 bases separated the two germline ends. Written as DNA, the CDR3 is TGTGCCAGCTCACCAGGGCTAGGGATCAATCAGCCCCAGCATTTT. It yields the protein CASSPGLGINQPQHF.

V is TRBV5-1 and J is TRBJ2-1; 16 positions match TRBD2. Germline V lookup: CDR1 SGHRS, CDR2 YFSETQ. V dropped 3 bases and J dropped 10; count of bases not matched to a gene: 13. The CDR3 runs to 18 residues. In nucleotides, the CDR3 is TGCGCCAGCAGCTCGGACGCTCCGGGACTAGCGGGAGGGGAAGAGCAGTTCTTC. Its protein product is CASSSDAPGLAGGEEQFF.

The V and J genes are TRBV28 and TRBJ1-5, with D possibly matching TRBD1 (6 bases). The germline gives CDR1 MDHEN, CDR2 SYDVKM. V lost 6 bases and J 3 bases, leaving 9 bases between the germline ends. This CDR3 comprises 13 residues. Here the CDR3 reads CASRAGVNQPQHF. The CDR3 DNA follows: TGTGCCAGCAGGGCAGGGGTCAATCAGCCCCAGCATTTT.

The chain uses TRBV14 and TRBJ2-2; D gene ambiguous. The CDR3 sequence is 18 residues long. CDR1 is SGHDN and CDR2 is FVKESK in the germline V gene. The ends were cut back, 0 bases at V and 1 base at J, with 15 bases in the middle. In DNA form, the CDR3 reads TGTGCCAGCAGCCAAGAGAGGCCAGCTTCTTTGAACACCGGGGAGCTGTTTTTT. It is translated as CASSQERPASLNTGELFF. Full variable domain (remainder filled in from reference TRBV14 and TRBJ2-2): EAGVTQFPSHSVIEKGQTVTLRCDPISGHDNLYWYRRVMGKEIKFLLHFVKESKQDESGMPNNRFLAERTGGTYSTLKVQPAELEDSGVYFCASSQERPASLNTGELFFGEGSRLTVL.

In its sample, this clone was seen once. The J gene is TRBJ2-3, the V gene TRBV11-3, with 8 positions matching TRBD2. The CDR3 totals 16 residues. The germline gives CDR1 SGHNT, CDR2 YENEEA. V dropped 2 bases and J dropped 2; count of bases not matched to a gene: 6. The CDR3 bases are TGTGCCAGCAGCTTACAACCGGGGGGGCCCACAGATACGCAGTATTTT. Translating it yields CASSLQPGGPTDTQYF.

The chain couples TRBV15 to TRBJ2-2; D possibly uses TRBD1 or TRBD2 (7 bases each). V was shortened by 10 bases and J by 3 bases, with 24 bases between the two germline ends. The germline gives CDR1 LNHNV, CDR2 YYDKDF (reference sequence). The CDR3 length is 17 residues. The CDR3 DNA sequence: TGTGCCAGCACCCCAGGGGGGGCCACGTTGGACACCGGGGAGCTGTTTTTT. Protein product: CASTPGGATLDTGELFF.

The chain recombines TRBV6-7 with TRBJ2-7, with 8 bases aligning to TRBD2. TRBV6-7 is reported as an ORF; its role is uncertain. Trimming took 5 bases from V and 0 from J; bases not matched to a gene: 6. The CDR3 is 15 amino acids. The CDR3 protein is CASSEASGSSYEQYF. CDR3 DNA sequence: TGTGCCAGCAGTGAAGCCAGCGGGAGCTCCTACGAGCAGTACTTC.

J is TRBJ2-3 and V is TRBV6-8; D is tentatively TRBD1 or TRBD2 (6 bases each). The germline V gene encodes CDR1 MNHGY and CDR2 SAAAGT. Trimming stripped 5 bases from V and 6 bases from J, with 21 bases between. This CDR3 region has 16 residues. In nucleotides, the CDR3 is TGTGCCAGCAGTAGTCTACTGGCCCAAGGGGGGGATACGCAGTATTTT. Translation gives CASSSLLAQGGDTQYF.

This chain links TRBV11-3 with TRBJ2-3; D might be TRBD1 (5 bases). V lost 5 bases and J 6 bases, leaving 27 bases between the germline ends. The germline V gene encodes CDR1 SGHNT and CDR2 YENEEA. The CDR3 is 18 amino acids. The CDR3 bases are TGTGCCAGCAGCCATTACCCGAAGGCGCAGGGCCCAGGGGATACGCAGTATTTT. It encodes CASSHYPKAQGPGDTQYF.

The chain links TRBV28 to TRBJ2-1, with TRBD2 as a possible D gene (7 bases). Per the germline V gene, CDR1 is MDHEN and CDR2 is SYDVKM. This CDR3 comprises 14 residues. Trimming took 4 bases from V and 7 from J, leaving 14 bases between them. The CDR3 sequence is CASSWGGSGNEQFF. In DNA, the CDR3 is TGTGCCAGCAGTTGGGGGGGCAGCGGTAATGAGCAGTTCTTC.